This TCR beta chain was captured by sequencing in a study of T cells in tuberculosis. Overall study results and limits: Smaller distances to GMM-specific TCRs suggested their expansion in active tuberculosis.

TCRdb's table, derived via immunoSEQ multiplex PCR, lists solely in-frame clones and lacks some. The sample contains tens of thousands of clones, 75% to 90% of which appear only once. This CDR3 region has 15 residues. Between the trimmed V and J ends, which lost 3 bases and 8 bases, there was a span of 14 bases. CDR1 and CDR2 (germline): MGHRA, YSYEKL. About this clone itself: What it recognizes is unknown.

On average around 100,000 T cells per donor were immunosequenced. The genes are TRBV4-1 and TRBJ1-6, with no clear D. The clonotype was recovered from a donor aged 10 to 29 with latent tuberculosis or without tuberculosis infection. The specimen sequenced was PBMCs. The CDR3 DNA reads as TGCGCCAGCAGCCACATCGGACGGGAGTATTCACCCCTCCACTTT. Translating it yields CASSHIGREYSPLHF.